One and the same sample provided the 14 T cell receptor beta chains below, sequenced in a study of T cells in localized non-small cell lung cancer. Repertoires were generated with immunoSEQ multiplex PCR, while TCRdb's copy carries only in-frame clones and drops some. The data contain some 71,000 clones, just under 85% of them seen just once; the ten biggest clones take up roughly 14%. The sequences come from peripheral blood, collected before any cancer treatment. The receptor set was obtained from a female donor aged 60 or older with stage I lung adenocarcinoma.

This chain uses TRBV19 with TRBJ2-7; D possibly matches TRBD1 or TRBD2 (5 bases each). Deletions cut 5 bases from V and 1 base from J, with 12 bases between. The CDR3 is made up of 14 amino acids. CDR1 is LNHDA, CDR2 SQIVND, per germline (reference sequence). The CDR3, as DNA: TGTGCCAGTAGTTCGGGGCAAACGTCCTACGAGCAGTACTTC. Amino acids: CASSSGQTSYEQYF.

The chain joins TRBV27 to TRBJ2-5; D is tentatively TRBD1 or TRBD2 (5 bases each). Deletions cut 4 bases from V and 10 bases from J, with 22 bases between. Germline CDR1 MNHEY, CDR2 SMNVEV (reference sequence). This CDR3 is 15 amino acids long. Here the CDR3 DNA reads TGTGCCAGCAGTTCGCCTCGGACTGGGGCCGGGGACCAGTACTTC. Its translation is CASSSPRTGAGDQYF.

This rearrangement joins TRBV9 to TRBJ1-2; tentatively, D is TRBD1 (5 bases). The CDR3 is made up of 14 amino acids. Trimming pared 3 bases from V and 1 base from J, leaving 10 bases between. CDR1 is SGDLS and CDR2 is YYNGEE in the germline V gene. The CDR3, as DNA: TGTGCCAGCAGCGGTCAGGGAAATAACTATGGCTACACCTTC. It specifies CASSGQGNNYGYTF.

This rearrangement joins TRBV7-2 to TRBJ1-2, with unresolved D. The CDR3 sequence is 14 residues long. Trimming left V 5 bases short and J 4 bases short, with 14 bases between. Germline-derived CDR1 and CDR2 are SGHTA and FQGNSA. Written as DNA, the CDR3 is TGTGCCAGCAGCCTAGACCCGCTCCCCTATGGCTACACCTTC. Encoded protein: CASSLDPLPYGYTF.

The CDR3 sequence is CASSSRTYGYTF. CDR3 sequence (DNA): TGTGCCAGCAGTTCGAGAACCTATGGCTACACCTTC. The chain combines TRBV28 with TRBJ1-2, with D uncertain. From germline, CDR1 is MDHEN and CDR2 SYDVKM. The CDR3 sequence is 12 residues long. V shed 4 bases and J shed 4 bases, with 7 bases lying between them.

The chain is built from TRBV29-1 and TRBJ1-1; TRBD1 agrees at 8 bases. The CDR3 runs to 13 residues. Per the germline V gene, CDR1 is SQVTM and CDR2 is ANQGSEA. The ends lost 4 bases at V and 1 base at J; junction bases unmatched: 2. The CDR3 is CSVVRGRNTEAFF. CDR3 coding DNA: TGCAGCGTTGTCAGGGGGCGGAACACTGAAGCTTTCTTT.

This clone was recorded once. V is TRBV18 and J is TRBJ1-1; a weak D match, TRBD1 (5 bases). The CDR3 totals 16 residues. Germline lookup yields CDR1 KGHSH and CDR2 LQKENI. The V and J ends lost 2 bases and 1 base respectively, with 14 bases between them. The chain's CDR3 is CASSPKAGGANTEAFF. In DNA, the CDR3 is TGTGCCAGCTCACCAAAGGCGGGGGGTGCGAACACTGAAGCTTTCTTT.

V usage is TRBV5-4 and J usage is TRBJ1-4; D call uncertain. The ends were cut back, 0 bases at V and 8 bases at J, with 11 bases in the middle. The CDR3 loop spans 14 amino acids. CDR1 is SGHNT, CDR2 YYREEE, per germline (reference sequence). Here the CDR3 reads CASSLAGQKEKLFF. The DNA of the CDR3 is TGTGCCAGCAGCTTGGCCGGGCAGAAGGAAAAACTGTTTTTT.

This rearrangement joins TRBV7-6 to TRBJ2-3, with D uncertain. The CDR3 is 15 residues long. Germline lookup yields CDR1 SGHVS and CDR2 FNYEAQ. V lost 5 bases and J 1 base, leaving 13 bases between the germline ends. The CDR3 spells CASSLRSSRTDTQYF. CDR3 sequence (DNA): TGTGCCAGCAGCCTGAGGTCCTCCCGCACAGATACGCAGTATTTT.

The chain combines TRBV18 with TRBJ2-5, with D possibly TRBD1 on 5 matching bases. This CDR3 comprises 13 residues. V was shortened by 3 bases and J by 4 bases, with 9 bases between the two germline ends. CDR1 and CDR2 (germline): KGHSH, LQKENI. CDR3 region: CASSPGQGETQYF. CDR3 DNA sequence: TGTGCCAGCTCACCCGGGCAGGGAGAGACCCAGTACTTC.

V and J are TRBV28 and TRBJ2-7; D is unclear. V was clipped by 4 bases and J by 3 bases, with 4 bases between them. This CDR3 contains 11 residues. Germline CDR1 MDHEN, CDR2 SYDVKM. The CDR3 DNA sequence: TGTGCCAGCAGTTCCCTCTACGAGCAGTACTTC. Amino acids: CASSSLYEQYF.

This sequence joins TRBV29-1 and TRBJ2-3; 11 positions agree with TRBD1. Germline V gene data show CDR1 as SQVTM and CDR2 as ANQGSEA. V dropped 7 bases and J dropped 6; count of bases not matched to a gene: 6. This CDR3 contains 13 residues. This CDR3 is CSARTGGADTQYF. The CDR3 bases are TGCAGCGCCCGGACAGGGGGCGCGGATACGCAGTATTTT.

This clone appeared a few times. The rearrangement joins TRBV2 to TRBJ2-7; D is possibly TRBD1 (6 bases). V lost 4 bases, J lost 4 bases, and 14 bases lay in between. The CDR3 totals 14 residues. Germline CDR1 reads SNHLY; CDR2 reads FYNNEI. The CDR3 DNA follows: TGTGCCAGCAGTGCGGAACAGGGCGCTTACGAGCAGTACTTC. Translated: CASSAEQGAYEQYF.

The chain employs TRBV30 and TRBJ1-1; 7 bases map to TRBD1. V shed 1 base and J 1 base; nucleotides not matched to a gene: 6. The CDR3 totals 15 residues. CDR1 and CDR2 from the germline V gene are GTSNPN and SVGIG (reference sequence). The CDR3, as DNA: TGTGCCTGGAGTGGGGTGACAGGGAGGAACACTGAAGCTTTCTTT. Translating gives CAWSGVTGRNTEAFF. Full variable domain (outside the CDR3, taken from reference TRBV30 and TRBJ1-1): SQTIHQWPATLVQPVGSPLSLECTVEGTSNPNLYWYRQAAGRGLQLLFYSVGIGQISSEVPQNLSASRPQDRQFILSSKKLLLSDSGFYLCAWSGVTGRNTEAFFGQGTRLTVV.